Listed below are T cell receptor beta chains from one sample, sequenced in a study of a mutant IDH1 vaccine in newly diagnosed glioma. No cognate antigen is known for these TCRs. Profiled with immunoSEQ multiplex PCR; TCRdb holds only in-frame clones, not every one. The sample records fewer than 150,000 clones, about 90% being singletons. The sample here was PBMCs, taken from a glioma patient whose treatment included an IDH1 peptide vaccine. These receptors originate from a woman aged 50 to 65 with glioma. The CDR3 runs from the conserved cysteine through the conserved F or W. Each record gives: J gene, D gene, clone size, V gene, CDR3 DNA, CDR3 protein. The D gene is left open where the match is weak. Clone size is not always given. Where it is, it says once, few, many or a class for expanded clones.

J gene: TRBJ2-7
D gene: -
clone size: -
V gene: TRBV6-5
CDR3 DNA: TGTGCCAGCAGCCGCCAGGGGCGTCTTCGGGAGCAGTACTTC
CDR3 protein: CASSRQGRLREQYF

J gene: TRBJ2-1
D gene: -
clone size: -
V gene: TRBV19
CDR3 DNA: TGTGCCAGTAGTCTCGACGGGAGCTCCTACAATGAGCAGTTCTTC
CDR3 protein: CASSLDGSSYNEQFF

J gene: TRBJ1-1
D gene: TRBD1
clone size: -
V gene: TRBV11-2
CDR3 DNA: TGTGCCAGCAGCACCTACAGGGGGGAGAACACTGAAGCTTTCTTT
CDR3 protein: CASSTYRGENTEAFF

J gene: TRBJ2-7
D gene: -
clone size: -
V gene: TRBV28
CDR3 DNA: TGTGCCAGCAGTTTAACGGCCGGCCTCTCCTACGAGCAGTACTTC
CDR3 protein: CASSLTAGLSYEQYF

J gene: TRBJ2-1
D gene: TRBD1
clone size: -
V gene: TRBV27
CDR3 DNA: TGTGCCAGCAGTCTCCGGGACAGGGTTTACAATGAGCAGTTCTTC
CDR3 protein: CASSLRDRVYNEQFF

J gene: TRBJ1-3
D gene: -
clone size: -
V gene: TRBV25-1
CDR3 DNA: TGTGCCAGCGGTACCTCTGGAAACACCATATATTTT
CDR3 protein: CASGTSGNTIYF

J gene: TRBJ1-2
D gene: TRBD1
clone size: -
V gene: TRBV6-5
CDR3 DNA: TGTGCCAGCAGGTCCCCCGGGACAGGCGGTAAAAGCTACACCTTC
CDR3 protein: CASRSPGTGGKSYTF

J gene: TRBJ2-1
D gene: -
clone size: -
V gene: TRBV27
CDR3 DNA: TGTGCCAGCAGTTACCGACACCTCAATGAGCAGTTCTTC
CDR3 protein: CASSYRHLNEQFF

J gene: TRBJ1-1
D gene: -
clone size: -
V gene: TRBV28
CDR3 DNA: TGTGCCAGCAGTTCCGACAAGGAGGGGGGCACTGAAGCTTTCTTT
CDR3 protein: CASSSDKEGGTEAFF

J gene: TRBJ2-3
D gene: TRBD2
clone size: -
V gene: TRBV2
CDR3 DNA: TGTGCCAGCAGTGAAGGACTAGCGACAGATACGCAGTATTTT
CDR3 protein: CASSEGLATDTQYF

J gene: TRBJ1-2
D gene: -
clone size: once
V gene: TRBV6-5
CDR3 DNA: TGTGCCAGCAGTCTCGATTCGGACAACTATGGCTACACCTTC
CDR3 protein: CASSLDSDNYGYTF

J gene: TRBJ1-3
D gene: -
clone size: -
V gene: TRBV30
CDR3 DNA: TGTGCCTGGACCCCGACCCCGGGTGGAAACACCATATATTTT
CDR3 protein: CAWTPTPGGNTIYF

J gene: TRBJ2-1
D gene: -
clone size: -
V gene: TRBV5-1
CDR3 DNA: TGCGCCAGCAGCTTGGTTGGAGGGACTCGATACAATGAGCAGTTCTTC
CDR3 protein: CASSLVGGTRYNEQFF

J gene: TRBJ1-1
D gene: -
clone size: -
V gene: TRBV7-3
CDR3 DNA: TGTGCCAGCAGCACCCAGGGTGGGAACACTGAAGCTTTCTTT
CDR3 protein: CASSTQGGNTEAFF

J gene: TRBJ2-1
D gene: TRBD2
clone size: -
V gene: TRBV10-2
CDR3 DNA: TGCGCCAGCAGGAGGTCAGCGGGATACAATGAGCAGTTCTTC
CDR3 protein: CASRRSAGYNEQFF

J gene: TRBJ1-4
D gene: -
clone size: -
V gene: TRBV6-1
CDR3 DNA: TGTGCCAGCAGCCCCCCAACAGAATATGAAAAACTGTTTTTT
CDR3 protein: CASSPPTEYEKLFF

J gene: TRBJ2-7
D gene: TRBD2
clone size: -
V gene: TRBV11-2
CDR3 DNA: TGTGCCAGCAGCCTTGTTGGTAGCGGGAGGAGCGAGCAGTACTTC
CDR3 protein: CASSLVGSGRSEQYF

J gene: TRBJ2-1
D gene: -
clone size: -
V gene: TRBV4-2
CDR3 DNA: TGTGCCAGCAGCCAAGTTGTCAATGAGCAGTTCTTC
CDR3 protein: CASSQVVNEQFF

J gene: TRBJ2-7
D gene: -
clone size: -
V gene: TRBV19
CDR3 DNA: TGTGCCAGTAGTATCCAGGGTAACTACGAGCAGTACTTC
CDR3 protein: CASSIQGNYEQYF

J gene: TRBJ2-7
D gene: -
clone size: -
V gene: TRBV30
CDR3 DNA: TGTGCCTGGAGTGGGGTTAGGGTGTTACACGAGCAGTACTTC
CDR3 protein: CAWSGVRVLHEQYF

J gene: TRBJ1-4
D gene: TRBD1
clone size: -
V gene: TRBV4-2
CDR3 DNA: TGTGCCAGCAGCCAGTGGACAGGGACTAATGAAAAACTGTTTTTT
CDR3 protein: CASSQWTGTNEKLFF

J gene: TRBJ2-7
D gene: -
clone size: -
V gene: TRBV30
CDR3 DNA: TGTGCCTGGAGTGGGGCAGTTAGTTACGAGCAGTACTTC
CDR3 protein: CAWSGAVSYEQYF

J gene: TRBJ1-1
D gene: -
clone size: -
V gene: TRBV6-5
CDR3 DNA: TGTGCCAGCAGTTACTCGAACAAGGGTTACGAGGCTTTCTTT
CDR3 protein: CASSYSNKGYEAFF

J gene: TRBJ2-5
D gene: TRBD1
clone size: -
V gene: TRBV27
CDR3 DNA: TGTGCCAGCAGTTTAGGTCACAGGGGGACCCAGTACTTC
CDR3 protein: CASSLGHRGTQYF

J gene: TRBJ1-1
D gene: TRBD1
clone size: once
V gene: TRBV18
CDR3 DNA: TGTGCCAGCTCCTGGACAGGGGGCTCTGAAGCTTTCTTT
CDR3 protein: CASSWTGGSEAFF

J gene: TRBJ2-5
D gene: TRBD1
clone size: -
V gene: TRBV5-1
CDR3 DNA: TGCGCCAGCAGCTTGGATGGACAGGGGTATGTGGAGACCCAGTACTTC
CDR3 protein: CASSLDGQGYVETQYF

J gene: TRBJ2-6
D gene: -
clone size: -
V gene: TRBV18
CDR3 DNA: TGTGCCAGCTCACCCCGGGGGTCTGGGGCCAACGTCCTGACTTTC
CDR3 protein: CASSPRGSGANVLTF

J gene: TRBJ2-1
D gene: TRBD2
clone size: -
V gene: TRBV5-1
CDR3 DNA: TGCGCCAGCAGCTTGGCCAAGCGGGAGACCAATGAGCAGTTCTTC
CDR3 protein: CASSLAKRETNEQFF

J gene: TRBJ2-7
D gene: TRBD2
clone size: -
V gene: TRBV5-1
CDR3 DNA: TGCGCCAGCAGCCCGACTAGCGGGAGTCTCGAGCAGTACTTC
CDR3 protein: CASSPTSGSLEQYF

J gene: TRBJ1-5
D gene: TRBD1
clone size: few
V gene: TRBV4-2
CDR3 DNA: TGTGCCAGCAGCCCTGAGACAGGGGGGCAGCCCCAGCATTTT
CDR3 protein: CASSPETGGQPQHF

J gene: TRBJ1-5
D gene: -
clone size: -
V gene: TRBV18
CDR3 DNA: TGTGCCAGCTCCGAAAGGGCGGCTAGCAATCAGCCCCAGCATTTT
CDR3 protein: CASSERAASNQPQHF

J gene: TRBJ2-6
D gene: -
clone size: few
V gene: TRBV7-2
CDR3 DNA: TGTGCCAGCAGCTTAACTTACTCTGGGGCCAACGTCCTGACTTTC
CDR3 protein: CASSLTYSGANVLTF

J gene: TRBJ2-3
D gene: -
clone size: -
V gene: TRBV29-1
CDR3 DNA: TGCAGCGTTGAGGGAGGTCAGGGGCTTGGTACAGATACGCAGTATTTT
CDR3 protein: CSVEGGQGLGTDTQYF

J gene: TRBJ2-7
D gene: -
clone size: -
V gene: TRBV7-9
CDR3 DNA: TGTGCCAGCAGCTTAGCGGGAGGCTACGAGCAGTACTTC
CDR3 protein: CASSLAGGYEQYF

J gene: TRBJ2-6
D gene: -
clone size: -
V gene: TRBV28
CDR3 DNA: TGTGCCAGCAGTTTAGACACCTCTGGGGCCAACGTCCTGACTTTC
CDR3 protein: CASSLDTSGANVLTF

J gene: TRBJ2-5
D gene: TRBD2
clone size: -
V gene: TRBV6-6
CDR3 DNA: TGTGCCAGCTATACTAGCGGGAGGGGGGAGACCCAGTACTTC
CDR3 protein: CASYTSGRGETQYF

J gene: TRBJ1-2
D gene: TRBD1
clone size: -
V gene: TRBV6-5
CDR3 DNA: TGTGCCAGCAGTGCCGGGACAGGGGGGATCTATGGCTACACCTTC
CDR3 protein: CASSAGTGGIYGYTF

J gene: TRBJ2-3
D gene: TRBD2
clone size: -
V gene: TRBV5-5
CDR3 DNA: TGTGCCAGCAGCTTGGATGCGGGGGAAACAGATACGCAGTATTTT
CDR3 protein: CASSLDAGETDTQYF

J gene: TRBJ1-2
D gene: TRBD1
clone size: -
V gene: TRBV6-5
CDR3 DNA: TGTGCCAGCAGTTACGGGGACAGCTATGGCTACACCTTC
CDR3 protein: CASSYGDSYGYTF

J gene: TRBJ2-5
D gene: -
clone size: -
V gene: TRBV7-9
CDR3 DNA: TGTGCCAGCAGCAAAGAGACCCAGTACTTC
CDR3 protein: CASSKETQYF

J gene: TRBJ2-2
D gene: -
clone size: -
V gene: TRBV29-1
CDR3 DNA: TGCAGCGTTAGACGGACGAACACCGGGGAGCTGTTTTTT
CDR3 protein: CSVRRTNTGELFF

J gene: TRBJ2-5
D gene: TRBD2
clone size: -
V gene: TRBV27
CDR3 DNA: TGTGCCAGCCCCCACTCCCTAGCGGGAGTGAGAGAAGAGACCCAGTACTTC
CDR3 protein: CASPHSLAGVREETQYF

J gene: TRBJ2-1
D gene: TRBD2
clone size: -
V gene: TRBV28
CDR3 DNA: TGTGCCAGCAGTTTGCCGGGAGGGCCGTTTGGCCGTGGGACCAATGAGCAGTTCTTC
CDR3 protein: CASSLPGGPFGRGTNEQFF

J gene: TRBJ2-5
D gene: -
clone size: -
V gene: TRBV9
CDR3 DNA: TGTGCCAGCAGCGTGGGGAACTCAGAGACCCAGTACTTC
CDR3 protein: CASSVGNSETQYF

J gene: TRBJ1-2
D gene: -
clone size: -
V gene: TRBV28
CDR3 DNA: TGTGCCAGCAGTTTACCTCTTCGCTATGGCTACACCTTC
CDR3 protein: CASSLPLRYGYTF

J gene: TRBJ2-5
D gene: -
clone size: once
V gene: TRBV5-1
CDR3 DNA: TGCGCCAGCAGCTTGGCCCGGGAGACCCAGTACTTC
CDR3 protein: CASSLARETQYF

J gene: TRBJ1-4
D gene: -
clone size: -
V gene: TRBV21-1
CDR3 DNA: TGTGCCTGCCACGACAGGTCTAATGAAAAACTGTTTTTT
CDR3 protein: CACHDRSNEKLFF

J gene: TRBJ2-1
D gene: TRBD2
clone size: -
V gene: TRBV10-3
CDR3 DNA: TGTGCCATCAGCGAAGGACTAGCGGGAGAGCGTGAGCAGTTCTTC
CDR3 protein: CAISEGLAGEREQFF

J gene: TRBJ2-7
D gene: TRBD2
clone size: -
V gene: TRBV2
CDR3 DNA: TGTGCCAGCAGTGAGGGAATCGCGGGAGGGTCCTACGAGCAGTACTTC
CDR3 protein: CASSEGIAGGSYEQYF

J gene: TRBJ2-7
D gene: TRBD2
clone size: -
V gene: TRBV7-8
CDR3 DNA: TGTGCCAGCAGCTTAGAGCCGGGGGGGAGGGAGCAGTACTTC
CDR3 protein: CASSLEPGGREQYF

J gene: TRBJ1-1
D gene: -
clone size: -
V gene: TRBV30
CDR3 DNA: TGTGCCTGGAGTGAGGCAGCGAACACTGAAGCTTTCTTT
CDR3 protein: CAWSEAANTEAFF

J gene: TRBJ2-7
D gene: -
clone size: -
V gene: TRBV23-1
CDR3 DNA: TGCGCCAGCTCTAGAGGCGGGGACGCCTACGAGCAGTACTTC
CDR3 protein: CASSRGGDAYEQYF

J gene: TRBJ1-6
D gene: -
clone size: -
V gene: TRBV5-8
CDR3 DNA: TGTGCCAGCCAGGGCCATAATTCACCCCTCCACTTT
CDR3 protein: CASQGHNSPLHF